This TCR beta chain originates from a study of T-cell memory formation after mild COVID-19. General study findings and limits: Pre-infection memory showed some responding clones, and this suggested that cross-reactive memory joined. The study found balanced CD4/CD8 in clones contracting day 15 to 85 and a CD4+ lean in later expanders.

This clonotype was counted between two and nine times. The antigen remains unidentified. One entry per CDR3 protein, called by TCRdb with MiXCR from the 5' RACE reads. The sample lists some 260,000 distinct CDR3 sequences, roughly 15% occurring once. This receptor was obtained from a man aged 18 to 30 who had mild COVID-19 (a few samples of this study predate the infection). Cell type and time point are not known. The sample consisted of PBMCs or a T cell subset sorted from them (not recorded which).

CDR3 in amino acids: CASGGAGYNEQFF. CDR3 in DNA: TGTGCCAGCGGGGGGGCAGGGTACAATGAGCAGTTCTTC. The V call is TRBV7-9, the J call TRBJ2-1, with D possibly matching TRBD2 (7 bases). Trimming removed 8 bases at V and 4 bases at J, with 12 bases between. The CDR3 sequence is 13 residues long. Germline CDR1 is SEHNR and CDR2 is FQNEAQ (reference sequence).